This section outlines one T cell receptor (beta chain) sequence together with its context. The CDR3 loop spans 12 amino acids. CDR1 and CDR2 from the germline V gene are MDHEN and SYDVKM. V was pared by 4 bases and J by 12 bases, with 5 bases of the junction left unmatched. This sample is part of a study of blood T cell repertoires in COVID-19. Libraries were prepared by immunoSEQ multiplex PCR; TCRdb keeps only in-frame clonotypes and omits some of them. The sample holds some 110,000 clones, 90% seen once. This clonotype originated in a human donor with active COVID-19. The donor label of this sample is uncertain. Sequencing used peripheral blood. The chain uses TRBV28 and TRBJ2-1, with 8 bases identical to TRBD2. CDR3 in amino acids: CASSSLRGGQFF. CDR3 nucleotide sequence: TGTGCCAGCAGTTCCCTCCGGGGGGGGCAGTTCTTC.